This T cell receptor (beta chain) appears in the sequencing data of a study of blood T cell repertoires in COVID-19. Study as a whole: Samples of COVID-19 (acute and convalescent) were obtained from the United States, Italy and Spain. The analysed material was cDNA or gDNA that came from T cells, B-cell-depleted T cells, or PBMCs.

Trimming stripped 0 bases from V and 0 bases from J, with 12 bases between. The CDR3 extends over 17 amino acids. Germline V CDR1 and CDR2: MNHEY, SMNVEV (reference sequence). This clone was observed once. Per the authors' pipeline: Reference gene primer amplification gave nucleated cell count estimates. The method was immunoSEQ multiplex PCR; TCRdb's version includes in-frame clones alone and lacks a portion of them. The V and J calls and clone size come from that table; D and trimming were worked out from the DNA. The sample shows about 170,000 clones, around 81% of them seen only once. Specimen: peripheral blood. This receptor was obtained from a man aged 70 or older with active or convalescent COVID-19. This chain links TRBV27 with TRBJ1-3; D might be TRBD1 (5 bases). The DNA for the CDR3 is TGTGCCAGCAGTTTATCGTGGGGGGAAAGCTCTGGAAACACCATATATTTT. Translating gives CASSLSWGESSGNTIYF.